This record concerns one T cell receptor (beta chain) sequence. The CDR3 goes on 3 residues after the read ends, and that part is filled in from the germline J gene. The data originate from a study of T cells in women clearing cervical HPV infection. Turning to the study itself: Cases were women with histologically confirmed HPV16-related CIN3 or worse, including a couple of invasive cancers.

Germline V gene data show CDR1 as LNHNV and CDR2 as YYDKDF (reference sequence). This CDR3 has 14 amino acids. V shed 0 bases and J shed 7 bases, with 12 bases lying between them. This table comes from immunoSEQ multiplex PCR, and its TCRdb copy is limited to in-frame clones, with some not included. The sample data list 40,000 to 55,000 clones. HPV was found by MY09/MY11 PCR and dot-blot genotyping. The source of this sequence is a woman between 18 and 75 years old with a cervical HPV16 infection that either progressed to CIN3+ or cleared (not recorded which). Material for sequencing was blood buffy coat. The chain joins TRBV15 to TRBJ1-1, with a possible D match to TRBD1 (5 bases). The sequenced part of the CDR3 DNA is TGTGCCACCAGCAGAGACCCTGGAAGGGGTGAA. Its translation is CATSRDPGRGE. In full, the CDR3 reads CATSRDPGRGEAFF.